These 28 T cell receptor beta chains share one sample of origin, sequenced in a study of CD8 T cells in ankylosing spondylitis. TCRdb analysed the 5' RACE reads with MiXCR anew, one entry per CDR3 protein. Of 150,000 to 200,000 distinct CDR3 sequences in the sample, approximately 13% were seen once. What was sequenced was blood, either unsorted or a sorted T cell fraction (not recorded which). The receptor source for this set is a female donor with ankylosing spondylitis or in good health (not recorded which).

There are many counts of this clonotype. The rearrangement uses TRBV9 and TRBJ1-2; D might be TRBD1 (5 bases). Between the trimmed V and J ends, which lost 2 bases and 3 bases, there was a span of 14 bases. The CDR3 totals 15 residues. The germline gives CDR1 SGDLS, CDR2 YYNGEE. CDR3 coding DNA: TGTGCCAGCAGCGTTAGTTCGGGGCCTGACTATGGCTACACCTTC. Its translation is CASSVSSGPDYGYTF.

This clonotype was recorded at least ten times. The chain couples TRBV7-2 to TRBJ2-7; no clear D gene. V gave up 2 bases and J gave up 5 bases, with 16 bases separating them. This CDR3 comprises 15 residues. Germline V CDR1 and CDR2: SGHTA, FQGNSA. The CDR3 region has the DNA TGTGCCAGCAGCTTAACGGTGGCCGGTGCGAACGAGCAGTACTTC. Translating gives CASSLTVAGANEQYF.

This clonotype was counted many times. The CDR3 nucleotides are TGTGCCAGCACCTTAACAGGGGGGGTGACAGATACGCAGTATTTT. The encoded protein is CASTLTGGVTDTQYF. J is TRBJ2-3 and V is TRBV9; a possible D gene is TRBD1 (8 bases). This CDR3 is 15 amino acids long. CDR1 is SGDLS and CDR2 is YYNGEE in the germline V gene. The germline V and J ends were trimmed by 6 bases and 3 bases, with 17 bases remaining between them.

This clonotype has a count of ten or more. J is TRBJ1-4 and V is TRBV7-2, with TRBD1 matching 7 bases. This CDR3 has 15 residues. V dropped 5 bases and J dropped 6; count of bases not matched to a gene: 9. Germline assignment: CDR1 SGHTA and CDR2 FQGNSA. CDR3 loop: CASSRQGVVDEKLFF. The DNA of the CDR3 is TGTGCCAGCAGCCGACAGGGTGTCGTTGATGAAAAACTGTTTTTT.

This clonotype has a handful of counts. This rearrangement joins TRBV29-1 to TRBJ2-5; D tentatively fits TRBD1 or TRBD2 (6 bases each). Germline CDR1 is SQVTM and CDR2 is ANQGSEA. The V and J ends lost 7 bases and 2 bases respectively, with 14 bases between them. The CDR3 extends over 13 amino acids. The chain's CDR3 is CSARRGAQETQYF. The CDR3 nucleotides read TGCAGCGCCCGGAGGGGGGCTCAAGAGACCCAGTACTTC.

This clonotype appeared many times. Written as DNA, the CDR3 is TGTGCCAGCAGTTACCTGGGGGAAAATCAGCCCCAGCATTTT. Its translation is CASSYLGENQPQHF. V is TRBV6-2 or TRBV6-3 and J is TRBJ1-5, with D possibly matching TRBD1 (5 bases). V shed 2 bases and J shed 4 bases, with 9 bases lying between them. CDR1 and CDR2 (germline): MNHEY, SVGEGT. This CDR3 contains 14 residues.

J is TRBJ1-1 and V is TRBV30; D is possibly TRBD1 (6 bases). V was pared by 6 bases and J by 7 bases, with 15 bases between. From germline, CDR1 is GTSNPN and CDR2 SVGIG (reference sequence). The CDR3 has 12 residues. CDR3 nucleotide sequence: TGTGCCTGTGAAGGCAGGGGAATTGAAGCTTTCTTT. Its translation: CACEGRGIEAFF.

This clonotype was observed at least ten times. The CDR3 sequence is CASSLFSENSPLHF. The CDR3 region has the DNA TGTGCCAGCAGTTTATTCAGCGAGAATTCACCCCTCCACTTT. The chain uses TRBV12-3 or TRBV12-4 and TRBJ1-6; no reliable D call. This CDR3 comprises 14 residues. V was shortened by 2 bases and J by 7 bases, with 9 bases between the two germline ends.

This clonotype has more than one count but fewer than ten. The chain has TRBV24-1 and TRBJ2-3; no clear D. From germline, CDR1 is KGHDR and CDR2 SFDVKD. V was pared by 6 bases and J by 6 bases, with 6 bases between. CDR3 length equals 11 residues. CDR3 nucleotides: TGTGCCACCAGTAGAACGGATACGCAGTATTTT. It yields the protein CATSRTDTQYF.

The genes are TRBV5-1 and TRBJ1-5; 7 bases are shared with TRBD1. Germline lookup yields CDR1 SGHRS and CDR2 YFSETQ. Trimming removed 0 bases from V and 6 bases from J; junction bases left unmatched: 6. The length of the CDR3 is 15 residues. The CDR3 sequence: CASSLGQGGGQPQHF. For the CDR3, the DNA is TGCGCCAGCAGCTTGGGACAGGGTGGTGGTCAGCCCCAGCATTTT.

In this sample, this clonotype turned up a few times. CDR3 nucleotide sequence: TGTGCCAGCAGTCCCTCCTCTCTGGGGTGGGCCAACGTCCTGACTTTC. It is translated as CASSPSSLGWANVLTF. This chain connects TRBV27 to TRBJ2-6; D uncertain. Deletions cut 5 bases from V and 5 bases from J, with 16 bases between. Germline CDR1 and CDR2: MNHEY and SMNVEV (reference sequence). The CDR3 consists of 16 residues. Complete variable domain (other parts from reference TRBV27 and TRBJ2-6): EAQVTQNPRYLITVTGKKLTVTCSQNMNHEYMSWYRQDPGLGLRQIYYSMNVEVTDKGDVPEGYKVSRKEKRNFPLILESPSPNQTSLYFCASSPSSLGWANVLTFGAGSRLTVL.

This clonotype was seen at least ten times. The chain has TRBV20-1 and TRBJ2-7; either TRBD1 or TRBD2 may supply D (5 bases each). CDR1 and CDR2 (germline): DFQATT, SNEGSKA (reference sequence). Trimming pared 3 bases from V and 3 bases from J, leaving 18 bases between. CDR3 size: 15 residues. The CDR3 coding sequence is TGCAGTGCTAGTTCTCCCGGGACCGGAGTCTACGAGCAGTACTTC. It yields the protein CSASSPGTGVYEQYF.

This clonotype showed up many times. The chain has TRBV28 and TRBJ1-1; no clear D gene. Germline CDR1 is MDHEN and CDR2 is SYDVKM. Deletions cut 3 bases from V and 1 base from J, with 6 bases between. The CDR3 loop spans 13 amino acids. The CDR3 region has the DNA TGTGCCAGCAGTTTGCTGGGGAACACTGAAGCTTTCTTT. Translating it yields CASSLLGNTEAFF.

Remarks on this clonotype: A much larger clone lies one base from this, so it may be a read error. This chain links TRBV27 with TRBJ1-1, with D tentatively TRBD1 (5 bases). CDR3 length equals 13 residues. Germline-derived CDR1 and CDR2 are MNHEY and SMNVEV (reference sequence). Written as DNA, the CDR3 is TGTGTCAGCAGTTCCAGGGAGAACACTGAAGCTTTCTTT. As protein: CVSSSRENTEAFF.

This clonotype appeared a few times. The chain has TRBV6-1 and TRBJ2-5; 10 positions match TRBD2. Germline loops: CDR1 MNHNS, CDR2 SASEGT. The V and J ends lost 6 bases and 5 bases, in that order; junction bases with no gene match: 9. There are 15 residues in the CDR3. CDR3 loop: CASSVLAGVGETQYF. CDR3 sequence (DNA): TGTGCCAGCAGCGTTCTAGCGGGAGTCGGGGAGACCCAGTACTTC.

J is TRBJ2-7 and V is TRBV12-3 or TRBV12-4; D is undetermined. Trimming took 5 bases from V and 4 from J, leaving 9 bases between them. The length of the CDR3 is 12 residues. DNA of the CDR3: TGTGCCAGCAGTGTCCTCTCGTACGAGCAGTACTTC. Translated, it gives CASSVLSYEQYF.

This clonotype came up many times. This sequence joins TRBV7-2 and TRBJ2-4; D is ambiguous. This CDR3 comprises 13 residues. CDR1 and CDR2 from the germline V gene are SGHTA and FQGNSA. V lost 5 bases and J 10 bases, leaving 15 bases between the germline ends. The CDR3 DNA is TGTGCCAGCAGCCCCAAACACCCAATGATTCAGTACTTC. Residues: CASSPKHPMIQYF.

The chain combines TRBV6-5 with TRBJ2-7; the D call may be TRBD1 or TRBD2 (6 bases each). With 0 bases removed from V and 4 bases from J, the gap between germline ends came to 13 bases. Germline V lookup: CDR1 MNHEY, CDR2 SVGAGI. The CDR3 contains 15 residues. CDR3 sequence reads: CASSYSDGGGYEQYF. Written as DNA, the CDR3 is TGTGCCAGCAGTTACTCGGACGGGGGCGGGTACGAGCAGTACTTC.

The rearrangement joins TRBV2 to TRBJ2-7, with TRBD2 identical over 7 bases. This CDR3 is 13 amino acids long. Looked up from germline, CDR1 is SNHLY and CDR2 is FYNNEI. Losses at the gene ends were 7 bases for V and 8 bases for J; bases not matched to a gene: 11. The CDR3 sequence: CASNPVGREKQYF. The CDR3 DNA is TGTGCCAGCAACCCGGTCGGGCGGGAGAAGCAGTACTTC.

This clonotype was picked up a small number of times. This chain connects TRBV20-1 to TRBJ2-7; either TRBD1 or TRBD2 may supply D (5 bases each). V gave up 7 bases and J gave up 1 base, with 17 bases separating them. Germline-derived CDR1 and CDR2 are DFQATT and SNEGSKA (reference sequence). The length of the CDR3 is 14 residues. CDR3 region: CSGPRDRTSYEQYF. CDR3 sequence (DNA): TGCAGTGGCCCCAGGGACCGAACATCCTACGAGCAGTACTTC.

This clonotype was seen ten or more times. The rearrangement joins TRBV5-1 to TRBJ2-2, with D tentatively TRBD1 or TRBD2 (5 bases each). Per germline, CDR1 SGHRS and CDR2 YFSETQ. The CDR3 loop spans 15 amino acids. The ends were cut back, 4 bases at V and 3 bases at J, with 13 bases in the middle. The CDR3 DNA reads as TGCGCCAGCAGCCTCGAGGGGTTGTACACCGGGGAGCTGTTTTTT. The encoded protein is CASSLEGLYTGELFF.

This clonotype was counted between two and nine times. The rearrangement uses TRBV20-1 and TRBJ2-3; D ambiguous. Per germline, CDR1 DFQATT and CDR2 SNEGSKA (reference sequence). V lost 0 bases, J lost 0 bases, and 16 bases lay in between. This CDR3 has 17 amino acids. The CDR3 loop reads CSARDYLLPTSTDTQYF. The CDR3 DNA reads TGCAGTGCTAGAGACTACTTGTTACCTACTAGCACAGATACGCAGTATTTT.

V and J are TRBV13 and TRBJ2-7; D gene uncertain. The CDR3 length is 14 residues. Germline CDR1 is PRHDT and CDR2 is FYEKMQ (reference sequence). V lost 6 bases and J lost 1, with 13 bases in between. CDR3 in DNA: TGTGCCAGCAGTGGAGTTCTTGAGTCCTACGAGCAGTACTTC. Its protein product is CASSGVLESYEQYF. Variable domain in full (rest from reference TRBV13 and TRBJ2-7): AAGVIQSPRHLIKEKRETATLKCYPIPRHDTVYWYQQGPGQDPQFLISFYEKMQSDKGSIPDRFSAQQFSDYHSELNMSSLELGDSALYFCASSGVLESYEQYFGPGTRLTVT.

The rearrangement joins TRBV28 to TRBJ2-6; D is unresolved. The ends were cut back, 5 bases at V and 0 bases at J, with 5 bases in the middle. The germline gives CDR1 MDHEN, CDR2 SYDVKM. The CDR3 runs 14 residues. Here the CDR3 reads CASSRYSGANVLTF. CDR3 nucleotide sequence: TGTGCCAGCAGTAGGTACTCTGGGGCCAACGTCCTGACTTTC.

This clonotype was counted many times. The chain couples TRBV7-2 to TRBJ2-5, with TRBD2 matching over 10 bases. Germline V lookup: CDR1 SGHTA, CDR2 FQGNSA. Trimming cost V 4 bases and J 2 bases; bases outside gene matches: 7. The CDR3 has 16 amino acids. The CDR3 nucleotides are TGTGCCAGCAGCTCCCTAGCGGGAGCACCACAAGAGACCCAGTACTTC. This codes for CASSSLAGAPQETQYF.

This clonotype was observed at least ten times. The chain joins TRBV29-1 to TRBJ1-1; perhaps TRBD1 as D (5 bases). V shed 1 base and J shed 3 bases, with 15 bases lying between them. Germline CDR1 is SQVTM and CDR2 is ANQGSEA. The CDR3 contains 15 residues. Written as DNA, the CDR3 is TGCAGCGTTGAAGGTGGGAGGGGATCTGACACTGAAGCTTTCTTT. It codes for CSVEGGRGSDTEAFF.

This clonotype came up many times. The J gene is TRBJ2-3, the V gene TRBV7-2, with TRBD2 as a possible D gene (6 bases). CDR1 is SGHTA and CDR2 is FQGNSA in the germline V gene. The V end was cut by 0 bases, the J end by 6 bases, with 10 bases between. There are 14 residues in the CDR3. CDR3 nucleotides: TGTGCCAGCAGCTTAGCGGGAGGCCTCGATACGCAGTATTTT. It is translated as CASSLAGGLDTQYF.

This clonotype was seen repeatedly, ten times or more. The V call is TRBV24-1, the J call TRBJ2-2; D may correspond to TRBD1 or TRBD2 (5 bases each). Germline CDR1 is KGHDR and CDR2 is SFDVKD. V was cut by 3 bases and J by 1 base, with 14 bases left in between. The CDR3 runs to 17 residues. CDR3 sequence (DNA): TGTGCCACCAGTGATCCGTGGGACCCTAAGAACACCGGGGAGCTGTTTTTT. Protein: CATSDPWDPKNTGELFF.